Listed here are 8 T cell receptor beta chains from one sample, sequenced in a study of T cells in Graves' hyperthyroidism and ophthalmopathy. RNA transcripts provided the source from which TCR beta CDR3 regions were amplified. First-round RT-PCR with HTBI primers amplified the TCR CDR3 region. TCRdb re-called the multiplex PCR reads through MiXCR, storing one row per CDR3 protein. Of 300,000 to 350,000 distinct CDR3 sequences listed, around 18% were seen once; the top ten hold around 16%. Sequenced: blood. The receptors originated from a woman in her forties with Graves' ophthalmopathy.

In its sample, this clonotype was seen many times. This rearrangement joins TRBV30 to TRBJ2-5, with 10 bases lining up with TRBD2. The V segment lost 7 bases and the J segment 4 bases; nucleotides outside the gene matches: 15. In germline, CDR1 is GTSNPN, CDR2 SVGIG (reference sequence). The CDR3 sequence is 16 residues long. The CDR3 DNA reads as TGTGCCTTCCGAGCGGGAGGGCCGTTAGTACGAGAGACCCAGTACTTC. Encoded protein: CAFRAGGPLVRETQYF.

V gene TRBV11-2 combines with J gene TRBJ1-1; 7 bases are shared with TRBD1. Germline V lookup: CDR1 SGHAT, CDR2 FQNNGV. The CDR3 has 16 residues. V trimming: 1 base; J trimming: 0 bases; junction bases outside the gene matches: 5. Written as DNA, the CDR3 is TGTGCCAGCAGCTTAGGGACAGGTGCATTGAACACTGAAGCTTTCTTT. Its protein product is CASSLGTGALNTEAFF.

This clonotype was counted many times. J is TRBJ2-2 and V is TRBV6-2 or TRBV6-3; 9 bases are a match to TRBD2. The CDR3 totals 18 residues. The V gene's germline CDR1 is MNHEY and CDR2 SVGEGT. Unmatched junction bases numbered 14, after V lost 7 bases and J lost 2 bases. DNA of the CDR3: TGTGCCAGCACCAATCCCGAGGTAGCGGGAGCCAACACCGGGGAGCTGTTTTTT. This codes for CASTNPEVAGANTGELFF.

At least ten counts were recorded for this clonotype. V and J are TRBV19 and TRBJ1-5; D ambiguous. Germline loops: CDR1 LNHDA, CDR2 SQIVND (reference sequence). This CDR3 is 17 amino acids long. The ends were cut back, 4 bases at V and 0 bases at J, with 16 bases in the middle. The CDR3 DNA sequence: TGTGCCAGTAGTACCAACCCCCGGACGGATAGCAATCAGCCCCAGCATTTT. Translation: CASSTNPRTDSNQPQHF.

With regard to this clonotype: Possible read error: a much larger clone is one base away. The rearrangement links TRBV6-1 to TRBJ1-1; D is uncertain. This CDR3 has 14 amino acids. V was trimmed by 1 base and J by 3 bases, leaving 9 bases between them. CDR1 MNHNS and CDR2 SASEGT come from the germline V gene. The CDR3 is CASSEGMDHTEAFF. The CDR3 DNA sequence: TGTGCCAGCAGTGAAGGCATGGACCACACTGAAGCTTTCTTT.

This clonotype was detected a few times. The chain employs TRBV14 and TRBJ2-2; D gene unclear. Germline V gene lookup returns CDR1 SGHDN and CDR2 FVKESK. The CDR3 has 13 amino acids. V lost 3 bases to trimming and J lost 4 bases, with 6 bases between them. The CDR3 reads CASSQIPTGELFF. The CDR3, as DNA: TGTGCCAGCAGCCAGATCCCCACCGGGGAGCTGTTTTTT.

The chain links TRBV12-3 or TRBV12-4 to TRBJ1-1; D perhaps matches TRBD1 (6 bases). Between the trimmed V and J ends, which lost 2 bases and 1 base, there was a span of 11 bases. The CDR3 sequence is 15 residues long. The CDR3 DNA is TGTGCCAGCAGTTTATCAGGCAGGGGGAACACTGAAGCTTTCTTT. Protein sequence: CASSLSGRGNTEAFF.

Ten or more counts support this clonotype. The chain uses TRBV12-3 or TRBV12-4 and TRBJ1-1, with D tentatively TRBD1 (5 bases). V dropped 2 bases and J dropped 1 base, with 8 bases sitting between them. This CDR3 contains 14 residues. CDR3 DNA: TGTGCCAGCAGTTTAAGGAGGGGGAACACTGAAGCTTTCTTT. Translating gives CASSLRRGNTEAFF.